Below, one T cell receptor (beta chain) is given with its context. What it binds is unknown. Time point: persistent/refractory GD, antithyroid drugs over 5 years with positive TRAb. Preparation of the TCR library used RNA extracted from PBMCs. These data belong to a study of regulatory T cells in long-lasting Graves disease. Findings of the study overall: Fewer public clonotypes were shared by new patients (approximately 1,000) than by persistent patients (fewer than 3,000).

In building TCR beta libraries, iRepertoire HTBI primers were used together with Arm-PCR of CDR3 regions. Methods used by the authors: Gene usage covered about 62 TRBV and some 13 TRBJ segments. TCRdb ran MiXCR on the multiplex PCR reads and lists one entry per CDR3 protein. The V and J calls reflect TCRdb's pipeline rather than the authors' work. The sample carries fewer than 400,000 distinct CDR3 sequences, 20% recorded once. This TCR derives from a female donor with Graves disease. The starting material was peripheral blood mononuclear cells (PBMCs), obtained when the disease was refractory, from a patient treated with antithyroid drugs.

The CDR3 DNA follows: TGTGCCAGCAGTCTCCGGGAGGGCGGAGATACGCAGTATTTT. It is translated as CASSLREGGDTQYF. The V and J genes are TRBV12-3 or TRBV12-4 and TRBJ2-3; 8 positions agree with TRBD2. Trimming took 5 bases from V and 5 from J; bases not matched to a gene: 6. This CDR3 is 14 amino acids long.